A selection of T cell receptor beta chains follows, all from one sample in a study of blood T cell repertoires in COVID-19. Data came from immunoSEQ multiplex PCR; TCRdb stores just in-frame clones and leaves some out. In the table there are approximately 210,000 clones, less than 90% of which are singletons. Material: peripheral blood. The receptors originated from a woman aged 70-85 years with active or convalescent COVID-19. CDR3s include the opening cysteine and the closing phenylalanine or tryptophan. D genes are given only for firm matches. Only part of the rows carry a size: once, few, many, or a class if the clone is expanded.

TRBJ1-6,few,TRBV5-1,NA,TGCGCCAGCACCAAAGAGAGGAATTCACCCCTCCACTTT,CASTKERNSPLHF
TRBJ2-2,NA,TRBV5-1,TRBD1,TGCGCCAGCAGCTTGGTGAACAGGGGTGACACCGGGGAGCTGTTTTTT,CASSLVNRGDTGELFF
TRBJ2-1,NA,TRBV12-3/TRBV12-4,NA,TGTGCCAGCAATGGTTTGGCGGGAGAGCAGTTCTTC,CASNGLAGEQFF
TRBJ2-7,NA,TRBV14,TRBD1,TGTGCCAGCAGCCCGACCTCTTGGACAGGGGGCTACGAGCAGTACTTC,CASSPTSWTGGYEQYF
TRBJ1-5,NA,TRBV6-1,NA,TGTGCCAGCAGTGAAAGTCCGGGGGACTATGGGCCCCAGCATTTT,CASSESPGDYGPQHF
TRBJ1-4,NA,TRBV29-1,NA,TGCAGCGTTGAACAGAATGAAAAACTGTTTTTT,CSVEQNEKLFF
TRBJ2-2,NA,TRBV11-2,NA,TGTGCCAGCAGCTTAGGCTTGGGACTTTTCGGGGACACCGGGGAGCTGTTTTTT,CASSLGLGLFGDTGELFF
TRBJ2-3,NA,TRBV5-4,NA,TGTGCCAGCAGCGGGCGGGGCACGCACACAGATACGCAGTATTTT,CASSGRGTHTDTQYF
TRBJ2-1,NA,TRBV6-4,NA,TGTGCCAGCAGTGACTCGATTCTTGGCCCAAGTCCCTACAATGAGCAGTTCTTC,CASSDSILGPSPYNEQFF
TRBJ2-1,NA,TRBV19,NA,TGTGCCAGTAGCCCCTGGGCCAATGAGCAGTTCTTC,CASSPWANEQFF
TRBJ2-3,NA,TRBV6-5,TRBD2,TGTGCCAGCATGTTGGCGGGAGCAGATACGCAGTATTTT,CASMLAGADTQYF
TRBJ1-5,NA,TRBV19,NA,TGTGCCAGTAGGGGCAGGGACAATCAGCCCCAGCATTTT,CASRGRDNQPQHF
TRBJ1-4,NA,TRBV5-1,TRBD1,TGCGCCAGCAGTCGACAGGGTAATGAAAAACTGTTTTTT,CASSRQGNEKLFF
TRBJ2-4,NA,TRBV2,TRBD1,TGTGCCAGCAGTGCATCCTTGGGACAGGGGGCTGGTGACATTCAGTACTTC,CASSASLGQGAGDIQYF
TRBJ1-1,NA,TRBV11-1,NA,TGTGCCAGCAGCTTCTACACTGAAGCTTTCTTT,CASSFYTEAFF
TRBJ1-1,NA,TRBV9,NA,TGTGCCAGCAGCCCGAACCGACAGGAAAACACTGAAGCTTTCTTT,CASSPNRQENTEAFF
TRBJ1-4,NA,TRBV5-1,TRBD1,TGCGCCAGCAGCCTTGGACAGGGGGGAGAAAAACTGTTTTTT,CASSLGQGGEKLFF
TRBJ1-1,NA,TRBV19,NA,TGTGCCAGTAGTATAGAGGGGGCTTACACTGAAGCTTTCTTT,CASSIEGAYTEAFF
TRBJ1-1,NA,TRBV18,NA,TGTGCCAGCTCCACGGACGGGGTCACTGAAGCTTTCTTT,CASSTDGVTEAFF
TRBJ2-5,NA,TRBV10-3,TRBD2,TGTGCCATCAGTGAGTCAGCGGGGGCTTCACAAGAGACCCAGTACTTC,CAISESAGASQETQYF
TRBJ2-7,NA,TRBV28,TRBD1,TGTGCCAGCAGTTCGGACAGGGGGGCCTACGAGCAGTACTTC,CASSSDRGAYEQYF
TRBJ1-4,NA,TRBV27,TRBD1,TGTGCCAGCAGTTTCCACAGGGGGCGGGTTGAAAAACTGTTTTTT,CASSFHRGRVEKLFF
TRBJ2-7,NA,TRBV27,NA,TGTGCCAGCAGTTCTAACAGCTACGAGCAGTACTTC,CASSSNSYEQYF
TRBJ2-3,NA,TRBV4-3,NA,TGCGCCAGCAGCCAAGATGGGGCCGGAGATACGCAGTATTTT,CASSQDGAGDTQYF
TRBJ2-3,NA,TRBV28,TRBD2,TGTGCCAGCAGTCCCTTAGCGGGGTTCACAGATACGCAGTATTTT,CASSPLAGFTDTQYF
TRBJ2-1,NA,TRBV7-2,TRBD2,TGTGCCAGCAGCTCCCAGCGGGGGGGCCACAATGAGCAGTTCTTC,CASSSQRGGHNEQFF
TRBJ1-2,NA,TRBV25-1,TRBD1,TGTGCCAGCAGGGACAGGGGGCTTGGTAACTATGGCTACACCTTC,CASRDRGLGNYGYTF
TRBJ2-1,NA,TRBV28,NA,TGTGCCAGCAGACAGGGGGGGTACAATGAGCAGTTCTTC,CASRQGGYNEQFF
TRBJ2-7,NA,TRBV9,TRBD2,TGTGCCAGCAGCGCCCTCGGAGCGGGAGGACCGGACGAGCAGTACTTC,CASSALGAGGPDEQYF
TRBJ1-4,once,TRBV29-1,TRBD1,TGCAGCGTCCGAGCGGGACAGGGGGCGGGAAAACTGTTTTTT,CSVRAGQGAGKLFF
TRBJ2-7,NA,TRBV9,TRBD1,TGTGCCAGCAGCGTGAGTTGGGGGACAGGGGGCCGGGACGAGCAGTACTTC,CASSVSWGTGGRDEQYF
TRBJ2-7,NA,TRBV28,NA,TGTGCCAGCAGGCGATCCTACGAGCAGTACTTC,CASRRSYEQYF
TRBJ2-5,few,TRBV19,TRBD2,TGTGCCAGTAGTTCCGGAGGGGCGGGAGGAGAGACCCAGTACTTC,CASSSGGAGGETQYF
TRBJ2-5,NA,TRBV4-1,TRBD2,TGCGCCAGCAGCCAACGGGGACTAGCCAAACCCCGAACTGAGACCCAGTACTTC,CASSQRGLAKPRTETQYF
TRBJ2-5,NA,TRBV5-1,TRBD1,TGCGCCAGCAGCTGGGGGCCCGGGACAGGGGAAGAGACCCAGTACTTC,CASSWGPGTGEETQYF
TRBJ2-1,few,TRBV7-2,NA,TGTGCCAGCAGCCCCCGCGGATCCTACAATGAGCAGTTCTTC,CASSPRGSYNEQFF
TRBJ2-5,NA,TRBV7-9,TRBD2,TGTGCCAGCAGCCACCCAGCGGGAGGGCAGGAGACCCAGTACTTC,CASSHPAGGQETQYF
TRBJ2-5,NA,TRBV10-3,TRBD2,TGTGCCATCAGTGAGGGGACTAGCGGGGGAACCCAAGAGACCCAGTACTTC,CAISEGTSGGTQETQYF
TRBJ2-3,few,TRBV6-1,NA,TGTGCCAGCAGTGAGATTGGAGCTAGCACAGATACGCAGTATTTT,CASSEIGASTDTQYF
TRBJ1-6,NA,TRBV27,TRBD1,TGTGCCAGCAGGAGGGCAGGACAGGGAAATTCACCCCTCCACTTT,CASRRAGQGNSPLHF